The next 30 T cell receptor beta chains were all read from a single sample in a study of identical twins. One entry per CDR3 protein results from TCRdb running MiXCR on the 5' RACE reads. The table shows approximately 490,000 distinct CDR3 sequences, with 20% to 25% occurring only once. The sample was also reused in another study, on yellow fever vaccine responses in identical twins.

What was sequenced was CD4+ T cells sorted from blood. Receptors originate from a woman under 30 in good health.

This chain links TRBV3-1 with TRBJ2-3, with TRBD1 matching over 9 bases. V lost 7 bases and J lost 5; bases outside the gene matches: 10. The CDR3 has 15 residues. In germline, CDR1 is LGHDT, CDR2 YNNKEL (reference sequence). The CDR3: CASTAGQGVGDTQYF. The DNA of the CDR3 is TGTGCCAGCACCGCGGGACAGGGAGTTGGAGATACGCAGTATTTT.

This clonotype has more than one count but fewer than ten. The V and J genes are TRBV5-6 and TRBJ2-5; D ambiguous. This CDR3 has 13 residues. V lost 1 base and J lost 4, with 8 bases in between. Germline loops: CDR1 SGHDT, CDR2 YYEEEE. DNA of the CDR3: TGTGCCAGCAGCTTGCTTCGCTTAGAGACCCAGTACTTC. Its translation is CASSLLRLETQYF.

This clonotype came up a few times. V and J are TRBV24-1 and TRBJ1-1, with 9 bases aligning to TRBD1. CDR1 and CDR2 (germline): KGHDR, SFDVKD. V gave up 7 bases and J gave up 8 bases; unmatched junction bases: 4. This CDR3 spans 12 amino acids. For the CDR3, the DNA is TGTGCCACCAGATCCGGGACAGGGGAAGCTTTCTTT. This translates into CATRSGTGEAFF.

This clonotype was recorded a few times. The V and J genes are TRBV18 and TRBJ2-5; 8 nucleotides align to TRBD1. The CDR3 has 14 residues. CDR1 KGHSH and CDR2 LQKENI come from the germline V gene. Germline trimming cut 3 bases from V and 5 bases from J; bases unmatched to any gene: 5. In DNA form, the CDR3 reads TGTGCCAGCTCACCCGGGACAGGATCGGAGACCCAGTACTTC. Its translation: CASSPGTGSETQYF.

The chain is built from TRBV12-3 or TRBV12-4 and TRBJ2-2, with D unresolved. With 0 bases removed from V and 5 bases from J, the gap between germline ends came to 7 bases. The CDR3 covers 14 residues. The CDR3 here is CASSLAQATGELFF. CDR3 bases: TGTGCCAGCAGTTTAGCTCAGGCGACCGGGGAGCTGTTTTTT.

The chain carries TRBV20-1 and TRBJ2-2; weak D call: TRBD2 (6 bases). CDR1 DFQATT and CDR2 SNEGSKA come from the germline V gene (reference sequence). Trimming removed 5 bases at V and 7 bases at J, with 11 bases between. The CDR3 contains 12 residues. The DNA for the CDR3 is TGCAGTGCTCCGCGGGGCGGCGGGGAGCTGTTTTTT. Amino acids: CSAPRGGGELFF.

The chain combines TRBV18 with TRBJ2-2; D gene ambiguous. Germline loops: CDR1 KGHSH, CDR2 LQKENI. The CDR3 loop spans 13 amino acids. Trimming shortened V by 1 base and J by 5 bases, and 5 bases separated the two germline ends. The CDR3: CASSPLQTGELFF. CDR3 coding DNA: TGTGCCAGCTCACCACTTCAGACCGGGGAGCTGTTTTTT.

The J gene is TRBJ1-4, the V gene TRBV12-3 or TRBV12-4; 10 nucleotides match TRBD1. The CDR3 loop spans 16 amino acids. The trim removed 8 bases at V and 8 bases at J, leaving 14 bases unmatched. CDR3 loop: CASSLRTGGTREKLFF. Written as DNA, the CDR3 is TGTGCCAGCTCCCTCCGGACAGGGGGAACGAGGGAAAAACTGTTTTTT.

The genes are TRBV24-1 and TRBJ2-7; D might be TRBD1 or TRBD2, each matching 5 bases. Germline CDR1 reads KGHDR; CDR2 reads SFDVKD. The CDR3 consists of 14 residues. V shed 4 bases and J shed 6 bases, with 15 bases lying between them. CDR3 in DNA: TGTGCCACCAGTGACGCCCGGACCGGGGCCGAGCAGTACTTC. It encodes CATSDARTGAEQYF.

The table lists this clonotype with a few counts. The V gene is TRBV6-1, the J gene TRBJ2-7, with TRBD1 matching 11 bases. Per germline, CDR1 MNHNS and CDR2 SASEGT. The CDR3 sequence is 16 residues long. V gave up 1 base and J gave up 2 bases; unmatched junction bases: 4. The CDR3 here is CASSEGAGQGAYEQYV. In DNA form, the CDR3 reads TGTGCCAGCAGTGAAGGGGCGGGACAGGGGGCCTACGAGCAGTACGTC.

The rearrangement joins TRBV18 to TRBJ2-1; D perhaps matches TRBD2 (5 bases). V lost 0 bases and J 10 bases, leaving 16 bases between the germline ends. The CDR3 totals 15 residues. CDR1 KGHSH and CDR2 LQKENI come from the germline V gene. CDR3 bases: TGTGCCAGCTCACCACCGGGCGGACCCTCGGGGGAGCAGTTCTTC. Translation: CASSPPGGPSGEQFF.

The gene calls are TRBV5-1 and TRBJ2-7; D possibly matches TRBD1 or TRBD2 (7 bases each). Trimming took off 4 bases at V and 2 bases at J, with 13 bases between the two ends. The V gene's germline CDR1 is SGHRS and CDR2 YFSETQ. The CDR3 contains 14 residues. CDR3 sequence reads: CASSQGGNPYEQYF. Written as DNA, the CDR3 is TGCGCCAGCAGCCAGGGGGGGAACCCCTACGAGCAGTACTTC.

In its sample, this clonotype was seen a few times. J is TRBJ2-1 and V is TRBV20-1; 10 bases fit TRBD2. The CDR3 has 13 residues. Germline trimming cut 8 bases from V and 6 bases from J; bases unmatched to any gene: 7. The germline V gene encodes CDR1 DFQATT and CDR2 SNEGSKA (reference sequence). The CDR3 sequence: CSPFSGGINEQFF. In nucleotides, the CDR3 is TGCAGTCCCTTTAGCGGGGGGATCAATGAGCAGTTCTTC.

This rearrangement joins TRBV27 to TRBJ2-1; D might be TRBD1 (5 bases). The germline V and J ends were trimmed by 5 bases and 7 bases, with 18 bases remaining between them. Germline V gene sequence: CDR1 MNHEY, CDR2 SMNVEV (reference sequence). This CDR3 contains 15 residues. The CDR3: CASSLGAGLKNEQFF. For the CDR3, the DNA is TGTGCCAGCAGTCTAGGGGCAGGGTTGAAGAATGAGCAGTTCTTC.

The chain is built from TRBV7-3 and TRBJ2-7; D is unclear. Germline V lookup: CDR1 SGHTA, CDR2 FQGTGA. The CDR3 spans 14 residues. Trimming pared 2 bases from V and 5 bases from J, leaving 13 bases between. The CDR3, as DNA: TGTGCCAGCAGCTTATCTTCCACAGCACACGAGCAGTACTTC. As protein: CASSLSSTAHEQYF.

This clonotype was observed a few times. The chain uses TRBV7-8 and TRBJ2-2; a possible D gene is TRBD1 (6 bases). Germline V gene sequence: CDR1 SGHVS, CDR2 FQNEAQ. V was trimmed by 5 bases and J by 5 bases, leaving 27 bases between them. There are 19 residues in the CDR3. The CDR3 is CASSVVTGSGHVVTGELFF. The CDR3 region has the DNA TGTGCCAGCAGCGTTGTCACGGGGTCGGGACATGTCGTTACCGGGGAGCTGTTTTTT.

This chain links TRBV3-1 with TRBJ1-1; TRBD1 matches 7 bases. J gave up 0 bases and V 4 bases, and 5 bases lay outside the gene matches. The CDR3 covers 15 residues. CDR1 is LGHDT, CDR2 YNNKEL, per germline (reference sequence). The chain's CDR3 is CASSLTGTMNTEAFF. CDR3 sequence (DNA): TGTGCCAGCAGCCTGACAGGGACCATGAACACTGAAGCTTTCTTT.

This clonotype was observed at least ten times. J is TRBJ1-5 and V is TRBV4-1, with a possible D match to TRBD1 (6 bases). Germline V gives CDR1 MGHRA, CDR2 YSYEKL. The V end lost 0 bases, the J end lost 5 bases, and 17 bases lay between the germline ends. This CDR3 has 17 residues. As DNA, the CDR3 is TGCGCCAGCAGCCAAGATCGGATAGGGGGGTATGATCAGCCCCAGCATTTT. Its translation: CASSQDRIGGYDQPQHF.

The table lists this clonotype with a few counts. The chain uses TRBV28 and TRBJ1-2; D gene ambiguous. The CDR3 runs 15 residues. Germline CDR1 is MDHEN and CDR2 is SYDVKM. Trimming pared 6 bases from V and 4 bases from J, leaving 18 bases between. CDR3 in DNA: TGTGCCAGCAGGTCAATAGGGAGCTACTCCTATGGCTACACCTTC. As protein: CASRSIGSYSYGYTF.

V gene TRBV7-6 combines with J gene TRBJ2-1; 8 bases agree with TRBD1. The CDR3 consists of 15 residues. The V gene end was trimmed by 1 base and the J gene end by 7 bases; junction bases not matched to a gene: 6. Germline CDR1 is SGHVS and CDR2 is FNYEAQ. CDR3 sequence: CASSLVGQGVNEQFF. In DNA, the CDR3 is TGTGCCAGCAGCTTAGTAGGACAGGGAGTGAATGAGCAGTTCTTC. Filled out from reference TRBV7-6 and TRBJ2-1, the complete variable domain reads GAGVSQSPRYKVTKRGQDVALRCDPISGHVSLYWYRQALGQGPEFLTYFNYEAQQDKSGLPNDRFSAERPEGSISTLTIQRTEQRDSAMYRCASSLVGQGVNEQFFGPGTRLTVL.

This clonotype was counted only a few times. The chain employs TRBV6-6 and TRBJ2-1, with TRBD1 identical over 9 bases. Trimming took 6 bases from V and 9 from J; bases not matched to a gene: 6. In germline, CDR1 is MNHNY, CDR2 SVGAGI (reference sequence). The CDR3 loop spans 13 amino acids. This CDR3 is CASSKTGGLEQFF. CDR3 DNA: TGTGCCAGCAGCAAAACAGGGGGCCTTGAGCAGTTCTTC.

This clonotype was detected only a few times. This chain uses TRBV10-3 with TRBJ2-7; 7 nucleotides agree with TRBD1. There are 13 residues in the CDR3. Germline V lookup: CDR1 ENHRY, CDR2 SYGVKD. V shed 2 bases and J 7 bases; nucleotides not matched to a gene: 5. The CDR3 DNA reads TGTGCCATCAGTGAGGGTACAGGGGATGAGCAGTACTTC. This encodes CAISEGTGDEQYF.

J is TRBJ1-1 and V is TRBV20-1; TRBD1 agrees at 9 bases. The V gene's germline CDR1 is DFQATT and CDR2 SNEGSKA (reference sequence). With V trimmed by 3 bases and J by 5 bases, 7 bases remained unmatched. This CDR3 comprises 14 residues. This chain's CDR3 is CSARDRGLGTEAFF. CDR3 DNA sequence: TGCAGTGCTAGGGACAGGGGCCTGGGGACTGAAGCTTTCTTT.

This clonotype was observed a few times. The V gene is TRBV5-1, the J gene TRBJ2-3, with D perhaps given as TRBD1 or TRBD2 (5 bases each). CDR1 and CDR2 from the germline V gene are SGHRS and YFSETQ. CDR3 length equals 15 residues. Trimming stripped 4 bases from V and 6 bases from J, with 18 bases between. The CDR3 DNA sequence: TGCGCCAGCAGCCGAACCGGGACCGCTAAGGATACGCAGTATTTT. Translated: CASSRTGTAKDTQYF. The entire variable domain, with the rest obtained from reference TRBV5-1 and TRBJ2-3, is as follows: KAGVTQTPRYLIKTRGQQVTLSCSPISGHRSVSWYQQTPGQGLQFLFEYFSETQRNKGNFPGRFSGRQFSNSRSEMNVSTLELGDSALYLCASSRTGTAKDTQYFGPGTRLTVL.

This clonotype was seen a handful of times. This rearrangement joins TRBV2 to TRBJ2-7; 7 bases align to TRBD1. This CDR3 is 13 amino acids long. CDR1 is SNHLY and CDR2 is FYNNEI in the germline V gene. The V and J ends lost 5 bases and 4 bases, in that order; junction bases with no gene match: 5. CDR3: CASSWDRRYEQYF. The CDR3, as DNA: TGTGCCAGCAGTTGGGACAGAAGATACGAGCAGTACTTC. Supplemented by reference TRBV2 and TRBJ2-7, the full variable domain reads EPEVTQTPSHQVTQMGQEVILRCVPISNHLYFYWYRQILGQKVEFLVSFYNNEISEKSEIFDDQFSVERPDGSNFTLKIRSTKLEDSAMYFCASSWDRRYEQYFGPGTRLTVT.

A few counts support this clonotype. V gene TRBV6-2 or TRBV6-3 combines with J gene TRBJ1-1; the D gene is possibly TRBD1 (5 bases). V lost 3 bases to trimming and J lost 0 bases, with 14 bases between them. The CDR3 sequence is 16 residues long. CDR1 is MNHEY and CDR2 is SVGEGT in the germline V gene. The CDR3 coding sequence is TGTGCCAGCAGTTATAAAGGGGCGCGGATGAACACTGAAGCTTTCTTT. Protein product: CASSYKGARMNTEAFF.

This clonotype was found a few times. V and J are TRBV2 and TRBJ2-1; D unclear. In germline, CDR1 is SNHLY, CDR2 FYNNEI. The CDR3 is made up of 15 amino acids. Trimming shortened V by 0 bases and J by 5 bases, and 11 bases separated the two germline ends. The DNA for the CDR3 is TGTGCCAGCAGTGAAGCTTCCTTGCTAAACAATGAGCAGTTCTTC. Its protein is CASSEASLLNNEQFF.

This clonotype has more than one count but fewer than ten. J is TRBJ2-3 and V is TRBV12-3 or TRBV12-4; D is perhaps TRBD1 (5 bases). The CDR3 loop spans 14 amino acids. Trimming pared 10 bases from V and 2 bases from J, leaving 16 bases between. CDR3 loop: CANSLGVLTDTQYF. CDR3 sequence (DNA): TGTGCCAACTCCCTAGGGGTGCTCACAGATACGCAGTATTTT.

This rearrangement joins TRBV11-2 to TRBJ2-4, with D tentatively TRBD1 (6 bases). V was pared by 5 bases and J by 6 bases, with 14 bases between. The CDR3 spans 14 residues. Germline V gene data show CDR1 as SGHAT and CDR2 as FQNNGV. The CDR3 sequence: CASSAPGTTNIQYF. In DNA, the CDR3 is TGTGCCAGCAGCGCACCCGGGACAACAAACATTCAGTACTTC. Together with reference TRBV11-2 and TRBJ2-4, the CDR3 gives the full variable domain: EAGVAQSPRYKIIEKRQSVAFWCNPISGHATLYWYQQILGQGPKLLIQFQNNGVVDDSQLPKDRFSAERLKGVDSTLKIQPAKLEDSAVYLCASSAPGTTNIQYFGAGTRLSVL.

This clonotype occurred a few times. The CDR3, as DNA: TGCAGCGTTGAAAGTTTTTTCGGAGGCGAGCAGTTCTTC. Its protein is CSVESFFGGEQFF. The chain combines TRBV29-1 with TRBJ2-1; D perhaps matches TRBD2 (5 bases). The CDR3 contains 13 residues. CDR1 and CDR2 from the germline V gene are SQVTM and ANQGSEA. Trimming took 2 bases from V and 10 from J, leaving 15 bases between them.